This TCR beta chain is from a study of untreated major depressive disorder. Study findings and constraints: Depressed patients' CD4+ T cells carried increased TRBV05-01 (Vbeta 5.1) usage versus control CD4+ T cells.

Germline V gene lookup returns CDR1 MNHNS and CDR2 SASEGT. The CDR3 runs to 15 residues. Trimming cost V 7 bases and J 5 bases, with 18 bases left between them. A word on this clone: The antigen is undetermined.

TCRdb keeps only in-frame clones here, not all; method: immunoSEQ multiplex PCR. The table lists some 25,000 clones, roughly nine tenths of them singletons. This clonotype originated in a woman between 25 and 40 years old with major depressive disorder. Material: CD4+ T cells from PBMCs. The chain combines TRBV6-1 with TRBJ1-3; TRBD1 is a possible D gene (5 bases). CDR3: CASIPDRIGRNTIYF. The CDR3 DNA sequence: TGTGCCAGCATTCCCGACAGAATTGGGAGAAACACCATATATTTT.